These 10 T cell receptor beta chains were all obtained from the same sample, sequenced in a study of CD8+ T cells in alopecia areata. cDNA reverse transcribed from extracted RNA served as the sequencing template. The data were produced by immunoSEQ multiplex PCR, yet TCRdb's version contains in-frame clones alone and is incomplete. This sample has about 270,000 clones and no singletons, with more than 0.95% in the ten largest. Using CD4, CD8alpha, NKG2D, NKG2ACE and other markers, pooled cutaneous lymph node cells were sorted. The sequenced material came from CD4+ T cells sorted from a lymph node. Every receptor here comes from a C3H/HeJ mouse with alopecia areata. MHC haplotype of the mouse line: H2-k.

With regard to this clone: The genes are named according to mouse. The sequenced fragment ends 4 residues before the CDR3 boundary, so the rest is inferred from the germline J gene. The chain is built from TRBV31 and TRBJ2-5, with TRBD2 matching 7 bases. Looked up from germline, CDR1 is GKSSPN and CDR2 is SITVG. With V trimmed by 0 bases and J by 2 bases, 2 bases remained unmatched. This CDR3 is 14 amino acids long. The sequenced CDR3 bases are TGTGCCTGGAGTCTGGGGGGGTTCCAAGAC. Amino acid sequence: CAWSLGGFQD. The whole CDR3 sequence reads CAWSLGGFQDTQYF.

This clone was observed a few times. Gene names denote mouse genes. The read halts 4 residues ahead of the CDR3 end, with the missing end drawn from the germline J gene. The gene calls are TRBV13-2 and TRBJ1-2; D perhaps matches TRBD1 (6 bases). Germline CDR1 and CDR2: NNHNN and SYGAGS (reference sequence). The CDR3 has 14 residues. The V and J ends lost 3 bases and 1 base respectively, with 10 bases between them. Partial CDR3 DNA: TGTGCCAGCGGTGGTCCGGGACAAAACTCC. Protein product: CASGGPGQNS. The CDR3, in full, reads CASGGPGQNSDYTF.

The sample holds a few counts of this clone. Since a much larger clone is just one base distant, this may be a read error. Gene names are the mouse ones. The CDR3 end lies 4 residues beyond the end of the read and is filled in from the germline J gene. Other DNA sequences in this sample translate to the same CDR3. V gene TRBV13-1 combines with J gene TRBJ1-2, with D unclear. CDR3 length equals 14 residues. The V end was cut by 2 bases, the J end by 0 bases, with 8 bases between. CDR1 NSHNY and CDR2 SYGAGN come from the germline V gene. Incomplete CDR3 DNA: TGTGCCAGCAGTGAAGAGGGTGCAAACTCC. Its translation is CASSEEGANS. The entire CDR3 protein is CASSEEGANSDYTF.

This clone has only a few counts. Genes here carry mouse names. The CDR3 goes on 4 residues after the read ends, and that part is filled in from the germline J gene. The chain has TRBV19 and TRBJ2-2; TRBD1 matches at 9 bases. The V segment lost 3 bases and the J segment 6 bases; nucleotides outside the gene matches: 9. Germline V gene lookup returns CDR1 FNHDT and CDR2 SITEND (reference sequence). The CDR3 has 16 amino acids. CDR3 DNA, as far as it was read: TGTGCCAGCAGTAAACTACAGGGGGCGCGCTCCGGG. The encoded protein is CASSKLQGARSG. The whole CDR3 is CASSKLQGARSGQLYF.

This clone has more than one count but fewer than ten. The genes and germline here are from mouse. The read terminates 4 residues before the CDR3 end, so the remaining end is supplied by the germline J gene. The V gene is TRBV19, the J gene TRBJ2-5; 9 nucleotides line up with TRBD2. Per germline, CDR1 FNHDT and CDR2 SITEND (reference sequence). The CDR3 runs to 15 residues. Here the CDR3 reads CASSIRRTGEDTQYF. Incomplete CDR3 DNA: TGTGCCAGCAGTATTCGGCGGACTGGGGAAGAC. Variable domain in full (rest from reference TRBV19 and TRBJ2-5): GGIITQTPKFLIGQEGQKLTLKCQQNFNHDTMYWYRQDSGKGLRLIYYSITENDLQKGDLSEGYDASREKKSSFSLTVTSAQKNEMAVFLCASSIRRTGEDTQYFGPGTRLLVL.

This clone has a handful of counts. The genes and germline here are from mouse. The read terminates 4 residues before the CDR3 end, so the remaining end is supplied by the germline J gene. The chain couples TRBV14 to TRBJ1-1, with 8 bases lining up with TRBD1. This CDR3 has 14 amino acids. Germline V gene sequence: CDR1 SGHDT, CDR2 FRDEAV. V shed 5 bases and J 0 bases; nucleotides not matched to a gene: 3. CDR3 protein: CASRQGATNTEVFF. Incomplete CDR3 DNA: TGTGCCAGCAGGCAGGGGGCCACAAACACA.

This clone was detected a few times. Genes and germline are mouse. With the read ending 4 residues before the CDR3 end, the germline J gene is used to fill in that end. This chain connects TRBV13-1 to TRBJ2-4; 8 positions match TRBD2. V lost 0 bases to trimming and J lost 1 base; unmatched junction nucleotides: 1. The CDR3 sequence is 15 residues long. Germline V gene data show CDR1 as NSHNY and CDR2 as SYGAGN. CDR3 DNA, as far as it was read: TGTGCCAGCAGTGATGGGGGGGGCGGTCAAAAC. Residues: CASSDGGGGQN. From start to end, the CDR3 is CASSDGGGGQNTLYF.

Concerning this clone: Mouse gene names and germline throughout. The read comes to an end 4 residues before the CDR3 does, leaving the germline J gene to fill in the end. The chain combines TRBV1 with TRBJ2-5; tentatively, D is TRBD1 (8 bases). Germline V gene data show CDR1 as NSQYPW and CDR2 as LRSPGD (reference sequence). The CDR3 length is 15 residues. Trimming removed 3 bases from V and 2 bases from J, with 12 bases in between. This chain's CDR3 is CTCSAHRGAQDTQYF. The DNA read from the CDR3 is TGCACCTGCAGTGCCCACAGGGGGGCCCAAGAC.

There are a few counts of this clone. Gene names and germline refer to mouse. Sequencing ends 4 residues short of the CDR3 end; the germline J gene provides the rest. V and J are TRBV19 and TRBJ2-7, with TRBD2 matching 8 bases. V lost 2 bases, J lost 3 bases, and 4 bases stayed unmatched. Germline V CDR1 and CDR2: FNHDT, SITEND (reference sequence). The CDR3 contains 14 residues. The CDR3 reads CASSIRLGNYEQYF. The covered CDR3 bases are TGTGCCAGCAGTATCCGACTGGGGAACTAT.

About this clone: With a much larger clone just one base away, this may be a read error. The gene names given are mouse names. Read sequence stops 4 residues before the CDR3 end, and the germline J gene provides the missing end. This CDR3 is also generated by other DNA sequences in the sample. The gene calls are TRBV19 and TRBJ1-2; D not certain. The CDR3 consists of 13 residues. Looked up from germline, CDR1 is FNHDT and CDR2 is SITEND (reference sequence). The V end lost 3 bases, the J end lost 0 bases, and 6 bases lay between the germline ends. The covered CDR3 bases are TGTGCCAGCAGTACGACAACAAACTCC. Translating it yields CASSTTTNS. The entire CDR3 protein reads CASSTTTNSDYTF.